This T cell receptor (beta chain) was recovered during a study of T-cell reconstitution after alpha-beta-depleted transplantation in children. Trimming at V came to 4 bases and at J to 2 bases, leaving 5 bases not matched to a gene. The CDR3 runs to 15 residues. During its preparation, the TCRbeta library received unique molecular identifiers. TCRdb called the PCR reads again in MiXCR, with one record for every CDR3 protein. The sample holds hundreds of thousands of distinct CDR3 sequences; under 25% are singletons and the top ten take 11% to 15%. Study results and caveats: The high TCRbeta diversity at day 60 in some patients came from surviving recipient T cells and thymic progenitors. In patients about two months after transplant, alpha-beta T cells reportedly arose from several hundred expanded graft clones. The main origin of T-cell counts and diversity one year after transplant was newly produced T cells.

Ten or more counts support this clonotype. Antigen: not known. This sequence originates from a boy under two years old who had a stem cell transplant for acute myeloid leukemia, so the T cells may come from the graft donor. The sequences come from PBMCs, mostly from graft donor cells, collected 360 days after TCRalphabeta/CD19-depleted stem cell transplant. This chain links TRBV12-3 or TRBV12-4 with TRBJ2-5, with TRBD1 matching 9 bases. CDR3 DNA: TGTGCCAGCAGTTCCGCCGGGACAGGGCAAGAGACCCAGTACTTC. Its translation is CASSSAGTGQETQYF.